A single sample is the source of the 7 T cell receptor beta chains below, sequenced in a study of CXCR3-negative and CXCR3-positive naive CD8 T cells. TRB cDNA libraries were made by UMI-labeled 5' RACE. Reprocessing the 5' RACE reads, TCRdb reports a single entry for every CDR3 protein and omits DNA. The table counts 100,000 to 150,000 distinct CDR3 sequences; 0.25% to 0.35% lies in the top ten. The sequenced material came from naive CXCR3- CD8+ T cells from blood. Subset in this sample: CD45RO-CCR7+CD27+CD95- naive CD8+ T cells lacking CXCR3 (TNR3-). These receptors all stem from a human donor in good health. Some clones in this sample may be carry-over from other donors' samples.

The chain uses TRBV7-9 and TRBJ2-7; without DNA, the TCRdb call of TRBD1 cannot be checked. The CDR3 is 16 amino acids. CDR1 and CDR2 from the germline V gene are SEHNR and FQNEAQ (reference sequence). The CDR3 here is CASSFLGQSSSYEQYF.

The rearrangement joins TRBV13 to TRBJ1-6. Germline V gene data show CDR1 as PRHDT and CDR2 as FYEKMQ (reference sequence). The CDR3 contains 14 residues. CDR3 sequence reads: CASSLRTWSSPLHF.

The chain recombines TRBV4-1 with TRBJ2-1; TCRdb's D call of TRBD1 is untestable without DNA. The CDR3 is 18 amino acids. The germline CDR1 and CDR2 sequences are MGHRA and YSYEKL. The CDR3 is CASNGEVGAGRWVNEQFF.

The CDR3 sequence is CASSHLTPYNEQFF. The chain is built from TRBV3-1 and TRBJ2-1. Looked up from germline, CDR1 is LGHDT and CDR2 is YNNKEL (reference sequence). The CDR3 has 14 residues.

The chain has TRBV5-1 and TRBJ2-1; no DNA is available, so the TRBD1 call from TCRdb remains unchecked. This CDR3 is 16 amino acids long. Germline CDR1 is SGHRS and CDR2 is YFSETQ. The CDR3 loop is CASSPGSRGQGNEQFF.

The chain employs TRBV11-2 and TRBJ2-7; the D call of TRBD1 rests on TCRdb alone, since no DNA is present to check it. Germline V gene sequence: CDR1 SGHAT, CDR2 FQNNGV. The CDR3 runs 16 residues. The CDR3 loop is CASSPYPGTGRNEQYF.

The CDR3 is CASWNSPDYEQYF. The rearrangement links TRBV6-5 to TRBJ2-7; no DNA is available, so the TRBD2 call from TCRdb remains unchecked. CDR1 MNHEY and CDR2 SVGAGI come from the germline V gene. This CDR3 spans 13 amino acids.